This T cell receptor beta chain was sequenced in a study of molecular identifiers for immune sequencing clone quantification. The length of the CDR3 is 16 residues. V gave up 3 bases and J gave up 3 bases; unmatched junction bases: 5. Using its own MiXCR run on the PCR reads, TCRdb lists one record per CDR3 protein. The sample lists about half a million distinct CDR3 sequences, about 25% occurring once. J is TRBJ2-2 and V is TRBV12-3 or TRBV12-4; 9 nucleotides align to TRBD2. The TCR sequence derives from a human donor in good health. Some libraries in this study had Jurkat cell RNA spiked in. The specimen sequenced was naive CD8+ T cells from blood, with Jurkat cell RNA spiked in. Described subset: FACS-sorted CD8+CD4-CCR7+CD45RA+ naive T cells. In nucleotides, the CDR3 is TGTGCCAGCAGTTTTATCCTAGCGGGGTACACCGGGGAGCTGTTTTTT. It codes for CASSFILAGYTGELFF.